The next 9 T cell receptor beta chains were all read from a single sample in a study of beta chain features in type 1 diabetes listed by TCRdb under 2018. Their antigens remain unidentified. Overall study outcomes, separate from this receptor: A moderate but significant shortening of TCRB CDR3 length was observed in type 1 diabetes patients in all four CD4+ subsets.

Library construction relied on the immunoSEQ multiplex PCR assay. All of the isolated RNA was reverse transcribed with the High Capacity cDNA Reverse Transcription Kit, so expressed TCRB transcripts were sequenced. The source is immuneACCESS, and TCRdb retained only in-frame sequences with V and J called. Part of the clones is not carried over; for the studies checked, unresolved V genes explain less than half of this, and the remainder is unexplained. The sample table lists about 170,000 clones, approximately 7.8% of them with a count of one. The ten largest make up 0.94% of the sample. The sample consisted of central memory CD4+ T cells from blood. Receptor source: a woman in her forties with type 1 diabetes.

The chain combines TRBV6-5 with TRBJ1-1; D is perhaps TRBD1 (5 bases). Germline lookup yields CDR1 MNHEY and CDR2 SVGAGI. This CDR3 is 14 amino acids long. V lost 2 bases and J lost 7, with 14 bases in between. The CDR3: CASSYRAGNYEAFF. In DNA form, the CDR3 reads TGTGCCAGCAGTTACCGGGCAGGGAATTATGAAGCTTTCTTT.

The V and J genes are TRBV29-1 and TRBJ1-3; 8 bases are a match to TRBD1. This CDR3 region has 15 residues. Germline trimming cut 4 bases from V and 2 bases from J; bases unmatched to any gene: 7. Germline V CDR1 and CDR2: SQVTM, ANQGSEA. The CDR3, as DNA: TGCAGCGTTGGGTCGACAGGGGTAACTGGAAACACCATATATTTT. Translated: CSVGSTGVTGNTIYF.

The V and J genes are TRBV30 and TRBJ2-5; possibly TRBD1 for D (7 bases). Trimming cost V 3 bases and J 5 bases, with 16 bases left between them. The CDR3 runs to 14 residues. Germline V gene lookup returns CDR1 GTSNPN and CDR2 SVGIG (reference sequence). CDR3 in DNA: TGTGCCTGGAGCCTCTCAGGGGGGCGGGAGACCCAGTACTTC. Protein product: CAWSLSGGRETQYF.

Here the CDR3 DNA reads TGTGCCAGCAGTCCGGACAAGCTCCAGCATTTT. Amino acids: CASSPDKLQHF. The V gene is TRBV2, the J gene TRBJ1-5, with D possibly being TRBD1 (5 bases). Germline V gene lookup returns CDR1 SNHLY and CDR2 FYNNEI. V was shortened by 5 bases and J by 12 bases, with 11 bases between the two germline ends. The CDR3 has 11 residues.

This chain uses TRBV19 with TRBJ2-1; 8 nucleotides line up with TRBD2. V lost 7 bases and J lost 5; bases outside the gene matches: 7. The CDR3 is 14 residues long. Germline V CDR1 and CDR2: LNHDA, SQIVND (reference sequence). The CDR3 loop reads CASTSGTRHNEQFF. The CDR3 DNA reads TGTGCCAGTACCTCCGGGACTAGGCACAATGAGCAGTTCTTC.

In its sample, this clone was seen a few times. The gene calls are TRBV30 and TRBJ1-4; no clear D. Germline loops: CDR1 GTSNPN, CDR2 SVGIG (reference sequence). The CDR3 has 15 residues. Trimming removed 2 bases from V and 0 bases from J, with 10 bases in between. The CDR3 coding sequence is TGTGCCTGGAGTTCGGTCGGTGCAACTAATGAAAAACTGTTTTTT. Amino acids: CAWSSVGATNEKLFF. Full variable domain (missing parts from reference TRBV30 and TRBJ1-4): SQTIHQWPATLVQPVGSPLSLECTVEGTSNPNLYWYRQAAGRGLQLLFYSVGIGQISSEVPQNLSASRPQDRQFILSSKKLLLSDSGFYLCAWSSVGATNEKLFFGSGTQLSVL.

The J gene is TRBJ2-5, the V gene TRBV6-6, with TRBD2 matching 8 bases. Germline lookup yields CDR1 MNHNY and CDR2 SVGAGI (reference sequence). J was trimmed by 4 bases and V by 0 bases; bases with no gene match: 4. The CDR3 loop spans 15 amino acids. Written as DNA, the CDR3 is TGTGCCAGCAGTTACTCGGGGAGCGGGAGAGAGACCCAGTACTTC. It encodes CASSYSGSGRETQYF.

V and J are TRBV29-1 and TRBJ1-5, with no clear D. Germline V CDR1 and CDR2: SQVTM, ANQGSEA. V lost 4 bases and J lost 7, with 11 bases in between. CDR3 size: 12 residues. Here the CDR3 DNA reads TGCAGCGTTGGGCAGTCGGGGCAGCCCCAGCATTTT. Translating gives CSVGQSGQPQHF.

Only a few counts were recorded for this clone. V is TRBV27 and J is TRBJ2-3; 9 bases match TRBD1. CDR1 is MNHEY and CDR2 is SMNVEV in the germline V gene (reference sequence). V trimming: 2 bases; J trimming: 3 bases; junction bases outside the gene matches: 3. This CDR3 contains 15 residues. The CDR3 DNA reads TGTGCCAGCAGTTTAAGGGGACAGGGAACAGATACGCAGTATTTT. Protein product: CASSLRGQGTDTQYF.